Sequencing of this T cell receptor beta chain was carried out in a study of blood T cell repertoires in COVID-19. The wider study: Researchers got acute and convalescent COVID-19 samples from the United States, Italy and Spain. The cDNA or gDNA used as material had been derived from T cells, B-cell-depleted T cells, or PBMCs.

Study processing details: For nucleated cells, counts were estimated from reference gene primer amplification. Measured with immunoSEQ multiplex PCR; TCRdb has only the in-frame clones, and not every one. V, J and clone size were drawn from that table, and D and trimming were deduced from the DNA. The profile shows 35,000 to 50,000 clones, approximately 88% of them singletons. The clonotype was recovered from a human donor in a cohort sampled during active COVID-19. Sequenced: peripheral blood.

CDR3 sequence reads: CARTITGVRKNYQPQHF. CDR3 nucleotides: TGTGCCAGGACGATAACAGGGGTGAGGAAGAATTATCAGCCCCAGCATTTT. The rearrangement uses TRBV27 and TRBJ1-5, with TRBD1 matching 7 bases. Unmatched junction bases numbered 19, after V lost 9 bases and J lost 5 bases. Germline CDR1 MNHEY, CDR2 SMNVEV (reference sequence). CDR3 length: 17 residues.